Listed below are T cell receptor beta chains from one sample, sequenced in a study of T cells in localized non-small cell lung cancer. Some clones are missing from TCRdb's copy, which holds only in-frame ones; the method was immunoSEQ multiplex PCR. This table holds 3,000 to 3,500 clones, around 32% found once. The source material was lung tumor tissue, sampled before any cancer treatment. The receptors stem from a man aged 40 to 70 with stage III lung adenocarcinoma. The CDR3 runs from the conserved cysteine through the conserved F or W. Fields, in order: clone size, D gene, V gene, J gene, CDR3 protein, CDR3 DNA. A D gene is named only where the DNA matches it firmly. The listing skips clone size in some rows; elsewhere it reads once, few, many or a size class.

>once|TRBD1|TRBV19|TRBJ1-5
CASSLQGTGGDQPQHF
TGTGCCAGTAGTTTACAGGGAACAGGGGGGGATCAGCCCCAGCATTTT
>.|.|TRBV19|TRBJ1-1
CASRGLSMGANTEAFF
TGTGCCAGTAGGGGCCTTAGTATGGGGGCGAACACTGAAGCTTTCTTT
>few|TRBD1|TRBV28|TRBJ1-5
CASSQGDREYQPQHF
TGTGCCAGCAGCCAAGGGGACAGGGAATATCAGCCCCAGCATTTT
>.|TRBD1|TRBV6-8|TRBJ1-1
CASSARPGQLNTEAFF
TGTGCCAGCAGTGCCCGGCCGGGACAGCTAAACACTGAAGCTTTCTTT
>.|.|TRBV14|TRBJ1-6
CASSPYGGSPLHF
TGTGCCAGCAGCCCCTATGGGGGTTCACCCCTCCACTTT
>few|.|TRBV2|TRBJ2-1
CASSEARGTTYNEQFF
TGTGCCAGCAGTGAAGCGCGGGGTACGACCTACAATGAGCAGTTCTTC
>.|TRBD2|TRBV19|TRBJ2-6
CASRSGLAGGGSPSGANVLTF
TGTGCCAGTAGATCTGGACTAGCGGGGGGGGGATCCCCCTCTGGGGCCAACGTCCTGACTTTC
>few|TRBD1|TRBV6-8|TRBJ1-2
CASSPRGTGYYTF
TGTGCCAGCAGCCCACGCGGGACAGGCTACTACACCTTC
>.|TRBD1|TRBV6-8|TRBJ1-2
CASSYSYAQGSHGYTF
TGTGCCAGCAGTTACTCTTACGCACAGGGGAGTCATGGCTACACCTTC
>.|.|TRBV5-1|TRBJ2-1
CASSRTGGGGHNEQFF
TGCGCCAGCAGCCGGACCGGTGGGGGCGGTCACAATGAGCAGTTCTTC
>.|.|TRBV4-1|TRBJ2-3
CASSQDWATSSTDTQYF
TGCGCCAGCAGCCAAGATTGGGCTACATCTAGCACAGATACGCAGTATTTT
>few|.|TRBV12-5|TRBJ1-1
CASTLGPNTEAFF
TGTGCCAGCACCCTAGGGCCTAACACTGAAGCTTTCTTT
>.|.|TRBV12-5|TRBJ2-1
CASTVGGSYNEQFF
TGTGCCAGCACGGTAGGGGGTTCCTACAATGAGCAGTTCTTC
>.|TRBD2|TRBV19|TRBJ2-7
CATQAGVLSGEQYF
TGTGCCACCCAAGCGGGAGTCCTCTCTGGCGAGCAGTACTTC
>few|.|TRBV6-1|TRBJ2-7
CASSEAAREQYF
TGTGCCAGCAGTGAAGCTGCGCGGGAGCAGTACTTC
>.|TRBD1|TRBV7-2|TRBJ1-1
CASSFPGGTEAFF
TGTGCCAGCAGCTTCCCAGGGGGGACTGAAGCTTTCTTT
>medium-sized|.|TRBV6-8|TRBJ2-6
CASGFSGANVLTF
TGTGCCAGCGGTTTCTCTGGGGCCAACGTCCTGACTTTC
>few|TRBD2|TRBV6-8|TRBJ2-2
CAITAGGVGELFF
TGTGCCATCACCGCGGGGGGAGTCGGGGAGCTGTTTTTT